This T cell receptor beta chain derives from a study of cytotoxic CD8 clonotypes in ibrutinib-treated CLL. Whole-study context: Response samples were drawn at a median of approximately 11 months of treatment, range 6 to 36. Notes on the study in general: Starting clonality was above that of age-matched healthy donors and tracked circulating CD8+ T-cell counts.

The protocol was immunoSEQ multiplex PCR, while the TCRdb copy is restricted to in-frame clones and leaves out a portion. The data contain about 50,000 clones, about three fifths of them singletons. This CDR3 spans 14 amino acids. V lost 4 bases and J 0 bases, leaving 7 bases between the germline ends. Looked up from germline, CDR1 is MDHEN and CDR2 is SYDVKM. Turning to this clone: Its specificity is unknown.

Sequencing used PBMCs, obtained after 24 months of ibrutinib treatment. The clonotype comes from a human donor with chronic lymphocytic leukemia. The V call is TRBV28, the J call TRBJ1-5; unclear D gene. The CDR3 loop is CASSSGHSNQPQHF. CDR3 DNA sequence: TGTGCCAGCAGTTCCGGCCATAGCAATCAGCCCCAGCATTTT.